The 5 T cell receptor beta chains below come from one sample, sequenced in a study of shared clonotypes between healthy human individuals. Data came from immunoSEQ multiplex PCR; TCRdb stores just in-frame clones and leaves some out. The table lists about 1 million clones, around 76% of them singletons. Sample: memory CD4+ T cells sorted from blood. The subset: CD45RA-negative fraction. Receptor source: a man aged 18 to 29 in good health.

This clone was observed once. This chain connects TRBV7-9 to TRBJ2-3; D possibly corresponds to TRBD1 (6 bases). The CDR3 spans 14 residues. CDR1 is SEHNR, CDR2 FQNEAQ, per germline (reference sequence). With 5 bases removed from V and 2 bases from J, the gap between germline ends came to 11 bases. CDR3 DNA: TGTGCCAGCAGCCCTTACAGGGACACAGATACGCAGTATTTT. Its protein is CASSPYRDTDTQYF.

This clone was found a few times. The identical CDR3 is also encoded by other nucleotide sequences in the sample. This chain uses TRBV7-2 with TRBJ2-7; the match to TRBD1 covers 8 bases. The CDR3 is made up of 14 amino acids. Germline CDR1 and CDR2: SGHTA and FQGNSA. The ends lost 6 bases at V and 3 bases at J; junction bases unmatched: 7. The CDR3 DNA sequence: TGTGCCAGCAGTCCCGGGACAGGAATCTACGAGCAGTACTTC. This codes for CASSPGTGIYEQYF.

The chain has TRBV28 and TRBJ1-2; D not resolved. V shed 6 bases and J shed 7 bases, with 15 bases lying between them. From germline, CDR1 is MDHEN and CDR2 SYDVKM. This CDR3 spans 13 amino acids. CDR3 loop: CASRAGGSGGYTF. Written as DNA, the CDR3 is TGTGCCAGCAGGGCCGGAGGATCCGGTGGCTACACCTTC.

A remark on this clone: A much larger clone sits a single nucleotide away, making a read error possible. Distinct nucleotide sequences in the sample also encode this CDR3. The chain joins TRBV11-3 to TRBJ1-3; possibly TRBD1 for D (5 bases). Between the trimmed V and J ends, which lost 2 bases and 0 bases, there was a span of 5 bases. Germline CDR1 SGHNT, CDR2 YENEEA. This CDR3 region has 14 residues. CDR3 DNA sequence: TGTGCCAGCAGCTTAACAGGCTCTGGAAACACCATATATTTT. Encoded protein: CASSLTGSGNTIYF. The variable domain in full, with the rest retrieved from reference TRBV11-3 and TRBJ1-3, is EAGVVQSPRYKIIEKKQPVAFWCNPISGHNTLYWYLQNLGQGPELLIRYENEEAVDDSQLPKDRFSAERLKGVDSTLKIQPAELGDSAVYLCASSLTGSGNTIYFGEGSWLTVV.

The chain combines TRBV6-1 with TRBJ1-4; tentatively, D is TRBD1 (5 bases). V was pared by 2 bases and J by 11 bases, with 9 bases between. This CDR3 is 12 amino acids long. The germline gives CDR1 MNHNS, CDR2 SASEGT. Here the CDR3 DNA reads TGTGCCAGCAGTGAATCGCGGGGGAAACTGTTTTTT. This encodes CASSESRGKLFF.